The sample holds one count of the clone carrying this T cell receptor beta chain. The antigen is undetermined. The data stem from a study of beta chain features in type 1 diabetes. Study summary: All samples yielded roughly 100,000,000 examined sorted cells.

The isolated RNA, all of it, was reverse transcribed, so expressed TCRB transcripts were what got sequenced. Using immunoSEQ multiplex PCR, the repertoire was profiled, and TCRdb retains in-frame clones only, with some absent. The sample carries 810,000 or so clones, about a sixth recorded once. This CDR3 is built from 15 residues. J lost 2 bases, V lost 2 bases, and 5 bases had no gene match. Germline CDR1 and CDR2: SGHRS and YFSETQ. CD4+ naive, central memory, regulatory and stem cell-like memory subsets were isolated by sorting on CD45RO/CCR7/CD25/CD127/CD95/CD27. Study-level points and caveats: A potential influence of HLA type upon TCRB rearrangement remained unresolved herein.

This receptor was obtained from a woman younger than 30 in good health. The chain links TRBV5-1 to TRBJ2-3; 7 nucleotides line up with TRBD2. Sequenced material: naive CD4+ T cells from blood. In DNA, the CDR3 is TGCGCCAGCAGCTTCGGGACTACCATCACAGATACGCAGTATTTT. This codes for CASSFGTTITDTQYF. Using reference TRBV5-1 and TRBJ2-3 for the parts outside the CDR3, the full variable domain is KAGVTQTPRYLIKTRGQQVTLSCSPISGHRSVSWYQQTPGQGLQFLFEYFSETQRNKGNFPGRFSGRQFSNSRSEMNVSTLELGDSALYLCASSFGTTITDTQYFGPGTRLTVL.